Detailed here is one TCR beta chain. Its antigen is unknown. Base-call qualities are not available, and no considerably larger clone is one nucleotide away. Library generation was performed with the immunoSEQ multiplex PCR assay. In its TCRdb copy, this immuneACCESS table keeps in-frame sequences only and misses some clones. Where compared with another copy, unresolved V genes explain less than half of these, and the others have no known cause. For this sample there are 85,000 to 95,000 clones; about 89% appear just once. Of the sample, 0.85% to 1% is held by the ten largest clones. The data belong to a study of control samples from healthy donors and cancer patients (dated by TCRdb to between 2020 and 2021). V loses 5 bases at its end and J loses 4 bases; junction bases beyond the gene matches: 10. The CDR3 runs 16 amino acids, cysteine and phenylalanine included. The entry retains the CDR3 DNA only, 48 bases that are in frame from base 1. The germline V gene (reference sequence) specifies SEHNR as CDR1 and FQNEAQ as CDR2.

The source of this sequence is a woman aged 25 to 39 in good health. The sample was blood. The receptor chain draws on TRBV7-9 and TRBJ1-2, and TRBD1 aligns with 10 junction nucleotides. The nucleotide sequence is TGTGCCAGCAGCCCGGGACAGGGGTTCTTCCTCTATGGCTACACCTTC. Translated, it gives CASSPGQGFFLYGYTF.